Listed below are T cell receptor beta chains from one sample, sequenced in a study of blood T cell repertoires in COVID-19. Repertoires were generated with immunoSEQ multiplex PCR, while TCRdb's copy carries only in-frame clones and drops some. In the table there are roughly 60,000 clones, 78% of which are singletons. The sequencing input was peripheral blood. Source of these receptors: a human donor in a cohort sampled during active COVID-19. CDR3s include the opening cysteine and the closing phenylalanine or tryptophan. The D gene is left open where the match is weak. The size field is filled for only some rows; it gives once, few, many or a size class.

abundance: .; v_gene: TRBV7-9; j_gene: TRBJ1-5; d_gene: .; CDR3nt: TGTGCCAGCAGCCCCCGGGGGAGCGAAAATCAGCCCCAGCATTTT; CDR3aa: CASSPRGSENQPQHF
abundance: .; v_gene: TRBV7-9; j_gene: TRBJ2-7; d_gene: TRBD2; CDR3nt: TGTGCCAGCAGCATGGGGGGGAATGAGCAGTACTTC; CDR3aa: CASSMGGNEQYF
abundance: .; v_gene: TRBV5-1; j_gene: TRBJ2-1; d_gene: TRBD2; CDR3nt: TGCGCCAGCAGTTCAGCGGGAGGGGTCGGTGAGCAGTTCTTC; CDR3aa: CASSSAGGVGEQFF
abundance: few; v_gene: TRBV27; j_gene: TRBJ2-7; d_gene: .; CDR3nt: TGTGCCAGCAGTTCCTCGACTTTCTCCTACGAGCAGTACTTC; CDR3aa: CASSSSTFSYEQYF
abundance: .; v_gene: TRBV7-2; j_gene: TRBJ2-1; d_gene: .; CDR3nt: TGTGCCAGCAGCTCGACCGTGGGGAGCTCCTACAATGAGCAGTTCTTC; CDR3aa: CASSSTVGSSYNEQFF
abundance: few; v_gene: TRBV7-2; j_gene: TRBJ2-1; d_gene: .; CDR3nt: TGTGCCAGCAGAGAGACTAGGTACAATGAGCAGTTCTTC; CDR3aa: CASRETRYNEQFF
abundance: .; v_gene: TRBV7-2; j_gene: TRBJ2-1; d_gene: .; CDR3nt: TGTGCCAGCAGCTCCAGGGTTTCTAATGAGCAGTTCTTC; CDR3aa: CASSSRVSNEQFF
abundance: many; v_gene: TRBV18; j_gene: TRBJ2-1; d_gene: TRBD2; CDR3nt: TGTGCCAGCTCACCGGGACTAGCGGGGGACAATGAGCAGTTCTTC; CDR3aa: CASSPGLAGDNEQFF
abundance: .; v_gene: TRBV24-1; j_gene: TRBJ1-2; d_gene: .; CDR3nt: TGTGCCACCAGTGATCCCCGGAGGCAGGCAAACTATGGCTACACCTTC; CDR3aa: CATSDPRRQANYGYTF
abundance: .; v_gene: TRBV15; j_gene: TRBJ1-1; d_gene: TRBD1; CDR3nt: TGTGCCACCAGCACACGACAGGGGAACACTGAAGCTTTCTTT; CDR3aa: CATSTRQGNTEAFF
abundance: .; v_gene: TRBV19; j_gene: TRBJ2-3; d_gene: TRBD2; CDR3nt: TGTGCCAGTAGTCCAGGCGGCTCAGCGGGGGGGGCCAGCCGAACGCAGTATTTT; CDR3aa: CASSPGGSAGGASRTQYF
abundance: .; v_gene: TRBV7-2; j_gene: TRBJ1-1; d_gene: .; CDR3nt: TGTGCCAGCAGCCCGACCGGGGGGGTGAGATTGGCTGAAGCTTTCTTT; CDR3aa: CASSPTGGVRLAEAFF
abundance: .; v_gene: TRBV3-1/TRBV3-2; j_gene: TRBJ2-1; d_gene: TRBD2; CDR3nt: TGTGCCAGCAGCCACACACTAGCGGGAGATTCAAATGAGCAGTTCTTC; CDR3aa: CASSHTLAGDSNEQFF
abundance: .; v_gene: TRBV28; j_gene: TRBJ2-7; d_gene: TRBD1; CDR3nt: TGTGCCAGCGGGGGACAGAGTCCCTACGAGCAGTACTTC; CDR3aa: CASGGQSPYEQYF
abundance: .; v_gene: TRBV19; j_gene: TRBJ2-2; d_gene: TRBD1; CDR3nt: TGTGCCAGTAGTATAGACCGCGGGACAGGGACCACCGGGGAGCTGTTTTTT; CDR3aa: CASSIDRGTGTTGELFF
abundance: .; v_gene: TRBV2; j_gene: TRBJ1-6; d_gene: TRBD1; CDR3nt: TGTGCCAGCAGCGGACAGGGGAATTCACCCCTCCACTTT; CDR3aa: CASSGQGNSPLHF
abundance: .; v_gene: TRBV20-1; j_gene: TRBJ2-7; d_gene: .; CDR3nt: TGCAGTGCTAGTCGGGGAAAGGGCGAGCAGTACTTC; CDR3aa: CSASRGKGEQYF
abundance: .; v_gene: TRBV6-5; j_gene: TRBJ1-1; d_gene: .; CDR3nt: TGTGCCAGCAGTTTACATCGGACGACTAGGTCCGCTTTCTTT; CDR3aa: CASSLHRTTRSAFF
abundance: .; v_gene: TRBV9; j_gene: TRBJ2-5; d_gene: .; CDR3nt: TGTGCCAGCAGCGTAACAGCAAGTGTACAAGAGACCCAGTACTTC; CDR3aa: CASSVTASVQETQYF
abundance: .; v_gene: TRBV6-1; j_gene: TRBJ2-5; d_gene: .; CDR3nt: TGTGCCAGCAGTGAAGTCGGTGGAGGGACCCAGTACTTC; CDR3aa: CASSEVGGGTQYF
abundance: .; v_gene: TRBV3-1/TRBV3-2; j_gene: TRBJ1-5; d_gene: TRBD1; CDR3nt: TGTGCCAGCAGCCAAGGACAGGGACGTCAGCCCCAGCATTTT; CDR3aa: CASSQGQGRQPQHF
abundance: .; v_gene: TRBV14; j_gene: TRBJ1-1; d_gene: .; CDR3nt: TGTGCCAGCAGCCAAGGTCCTCGGGAGGGCACTGAAGCTTTCTTT; CDR3aa: CASSQGPREGTEAFF
abundance: .; v_gene: TRBV4-1; j_gene: TRBJ1-6; d_gene: .; CDR3nt: TGCGCCAGCAACCGCGGGGGATGGAATTCACCCCTCCACTTT; CDR3aa: CASNRGGWNSPLHF
abundance: .; v_gene: TRBV4-2; j_gene: TRBJ2-5; d_gene: TRBD2; CDR3nt: TGTGCCAGCAGCCAAGATCAGTCAGCTAGCGGACAAGAGACCCAGTACTTC; CDR3aa: CASSQDQSASGQETQYF
abundance: .; v_gene: TRBV29-1; j_gene: TRBJ1-2; d_gene: .; CDR3nt: TGCAGCGTTGAGGAATGGGGAGGGAACTATGGCTACACCTTC; CDR3aa: CSVEEWGGNYGYTF
abundance: few; v_gene: TRBV7-2; j_gene: TRBJ2-5; d_gene: TRBD2; CDR3nt: TGTGCCAGCTCCGACCGGCGGGGGGCCCAGGAGACCCAGTACTTC; CDR3aa: CASSDRRGAQETQYF
abundance: few; v_gene: TRBV7-8; j_gene: TRBJ2-7; d_gene: TRBD2; CDR3nt: TGTGCCAGCAGCTTCCCAGCGGGAGGCACTTACGAGCAGTACTTC; CDR3aa: CASSFPAGGTYEQYF
abundance: .; v_gene: TRBV19; j_gene: TRBJ2-1; d_gene: TRBD2; CDR3nt: TGTGCCAGTAGTATTGTTAGCGGGAGGTACAATGAGCAGTTCTTC; CDR3aa: CASSIVSGRYNEQFF
abundance: .; v_gene: TRBV30; j_gene: TRBJ2-4; d_gene: TRBD2; CDR3nt: TGTGCCTGGAGTGGGGCTAGCGGGGGACCCCTAGCCAAAAACATTCAGTACTTC; CDR3aa: CAWSGASGGPLAKNIQYF
abundance: .; v_gene: TRBV6-6; j_gene: TRBJ1-3; d_gene: TRBD1; CDR3nt: TGTGCCAGCAGAAGTACAGGGGGCTTCTTAAACACCATATATTTT; CDR3aa: CASRSTGGFLNTIYF
abundance: .; v_gene: TRBV5-1; j_gene: TRBJ2-5; d_gene: TRBD2; CDR3nt: TGCGCCAGCAGTTCCAGTACTAGCGGACAAGAGACCCAGTACTTC; CDR3aa: CASSSSTSGQETQYF
abundance: .; v_gene: TRBV30; j_gene: TRBJ2-1; d_gene: TRBD2; CDR3nt: TGTGCTGGAGCCCCTCTAGCGGGAGCTCAGCAGTTCTTC; CDR3aa: CAGAPLAGAQQFF
abundance: .; v_gene: TRBV19; j_gene: TRBJ1-3; d_gene: .; CDR3nt: TGTGCCAGTAGTAGTTGGGGCCGGATCTCTGGAAACACCATATATTTT; CDR3aa: CASSSWGRISGNTIYF
abundance: .; v_gene: TRBV7-2; j_gene: TRBJ2-1; d_gene: TRBD1; CDR3nt: TGTGCTACTGGACAGGGTGGGGTCCACAATGAGCAGTTCTTC; CDR3aa: CATGQGGVHNEQFF
abundance: .; v_gene: TRBV10-1; j_gene: TRBJ2-2; d_gene: .; CDR3nt: TGCGCCAGCAGTCCTACTAGTTCCGGGGAGCTGTTTTTT; CDR3aa: CASSPTSSGELFF
abundance: .; v_gene: TRBV6-6; j_gene: TRBJ2-3; d_gene: TRBD2; CDR3nt: TGTGCCAGCGGGGCTAGCGGGGGGGCAGATACGCAGTATTTT; CDR3aa: CASGASGGADTQYF
abundance: .; v_gene: TRBV19; j_gene: TRBJ1-3; d_gene: .; CDR3nt: TGTGCCAGTTCAGAATCGGGAAGAGGTGGAAACACCATATATTTT; CDR3aa: CASSESGRGGNTIYF
abundance: once; v_gene: TRBV6-5; j_gene: TRBJ1-1; d_gene: .; CDR3nt: TGTGCCAGCAGTAAGACAGCCCCTAACACTGAAGCTTTCTTT; CDR3aa: CASSKTAPNTEAFF
abundance: .; v_gene: TRBV12-3/TRBV12-4; j_gene: TRBJ1-4; d_gene: .; CDR3nt: TGTGCCAGCAGTACGGGTCCTCTTGAAAAACTGTTTTTT; CDR3aa: CASSTGPLEKLFF
abundance: .; v_gene: TRBV5-4; j_gene: TRBJ2-2; d_gene: TRBD1; CDR3nt: TGTGCCAGCAGCCCGCAGGCAGGGGGTACGGCCGGGGAGCTGTTTTTT; CDR3aa: CASSPQAGGTAGELFF
abundance: .; v_gene: TRBV29-1; j_gene: TRBJ2-7; d_gene: .; CDR3nt: TGCAGCGTTGTTATGGCCGACGAGCAGTACTTC; CDR3aa: CSVVMADEQYF
abundance: once; v_gene: TRBV5-4; j_gene: TRBJ2-7; d_gene: TRBD2; CDR3nt: TGTGCCAGCAGCCGAAGACTAGCGGGAGAAACCGAGCAGTACTTC; CDR3aa: CASSRRLAGETEQYF
abundance: .; v_gene: TRBV4-1; j_gene: TRBJ1-2; d_gene: .; CDR3nt: TGCGCCAGCAGGCAGGTGCAGAGCTATGGCTACACCTTC; CDR3aa: CASRQVQSYGYTF
abundance: .; v_gene: TRBV11-2; j_gene: TRBJ2-3; d_gene: .; CDR3nt: TGTGCCAGCAGCTTCCGGCGGGGCCGCACAGATACGCAGTATTTT; CDR3aa: CASSFRRGRTDTQYF
abundance: .; v_gene: TRBV2; j_gene: TRBJ1-3; d_gene: .; CDR3nt: TGTGCCAGCGGGAGGGGCACTGGAAACACCATATATTTT; CDR3aa: CASGRGTGNTIYF
abundance: .; v_gene: TRBV2; j_gene: TRBJ2-1; d_gene: TRBD2; CDR3nt: TGTGCCAGCAGCCAAAGCGGGGCGCGCTCCTACAATGAGCAGTTCTTC; CDR3aa: CASSQSGARSYNEQFF
abundance: .; v_gene: TRBV5-6; j_gene: TRBJ1-2; d_gene: .; CDR3nt: TGTGCCAGCAGCTTGAATCTGGGCTACACCTTC; CDR3aa: CASSLNLGYTF
abundance: .; v_gene: TRBV29-1; j_gene: TRBJ2-1; d_gene: TRBD1; CDR3nt: TGCAGCGAGAGGACAGGGGCCCACAATGAGCAGTTCTTC; CDR3aa: CSERTGAHNEQFF
abundance: .; v_gene: TRBV5-6; j_gene: TRBJ2-7; d_gene: TRBD1; CDR3nt: TGTGCCAGCAGCCGGGACAGAAGCTACGAGCAGTACTTC; CDR3aa: CASSRDRSYEQYF